These T cell receptor beta chains were read from a single sample in a study of blood T cell repertoires in COVID-19. Sequenced by immunoSEQ multiplex PCR; TCRdb stores in-frame clones only, minus some. The sample has 350,000 or so clones, roughly 90% seen once. The sample was PBMCs or T cells enriched from blood (not recorded which). These receptors all stem from a woman aged 25 to 45 who had recovered from COVID-19. CDR3s include the opening cysteine and the closing phenylalanine or tryptophan.

V gene: TRBV30
CDR3 protein: CAWNQGAGEKLFF

V gene: TRBV28
CDR3 protein: CASSDRQKNSPLHF

V gene: TRBV9
CDR3 protein: CASSRDRETQYF

V gene: TRBV7-9
CDR3 protein: CASSLWGLEAFF

V gene: TRBV4-2
CDR3 protein: CASSQGVWRETEAFF

V gene: TRBV7-7
CDR3 protein: CASSFTDNNRDTQYF

V gene: TRBV28
CDR3 protein: CASSLGLPLPPWQYF

V gene: TRBV29-1
CDR3 protein: CSASSGVAYEQYF

V gene: TRBV5-6
CDR3 protein: CASTRQGRNTEAFF

V gene: TRBV7-2
CDR3 protein: CASSPGLVGREQYF

V gene: TRBV18
CDR3 protein: CASSPSEQGAGETQYF

V gene: TRBV7-2
CDR3 protein: CASRRGSATEAFF

V gene: TRBV6-1
CDR3 protein: CASSDRGQIYGYTF

V gene: TRBV28
CDR3 protein: CASSNYGQGRKDTDTQYF

V gene: TRBV6-2/TRBV6-3
CDR3 protein: CASSQQGIEQFF

V gene: TRBV21-1
CDR3 protein: CASSKKSSGANVLTF

V gene: TRBV7-9
CDR3 protein: CASSLGQDHGYTF

V gene: TRBV20-1
CDR3 protein: CSASPRGRADTQYF

V gene: TRBV7-9
CDR3 protein: CASSLRQGMDSGANVLTF

V gene: TRBV28
CDR3 protein: CASSRNGYTF